This T cell receptor beta chain was captured in a study of T cell responses to AZD1222 COVID-19 vaccine. Details on this clone: What it binds is unknown.

Trimming left V 6 bases short and J 0 bases short, with 17 bases between. The CDR3 covers 17 residues. Germline assignment: CDR1 KGHSH and CDR2 LQKENI. Assay: immunoSEQ multiplex PCR; the TCRdb copy retains only in-frame clones and omits some. This table holds roughly 99,000 clones, about nine tenths found once. The study's findings and limits: Among spike-specific TCRs, nearly half reportedly target unmutated variant regions. The CD4 TCRs associated with vaccination extended across spike and predominated at 160-218 and 743-854. A rise in Spike-specific TCR breadth and depth followed two AZD1222 doses. Possibly, clonal diversity was underestimated; donors were largely white British and included more females.

The material sequenced was peripheral blood, taken 28 days after the second AZD1222 dose. V and J are TRBV18 and TRBJ2-2; D could derive from TRBD1 or TRBD2 (5 bases each). The clonotype was recovered from an adult who received the AZD1222 COVID-19 vaccine. The CDR3 loop reads CASSPRGADANTGELFF. The CDR3, as DNA: TGTGCCAGCTCCCCGAGGGGAGCGGATGCGAACACCGGGGAGCTGTTTTTT.